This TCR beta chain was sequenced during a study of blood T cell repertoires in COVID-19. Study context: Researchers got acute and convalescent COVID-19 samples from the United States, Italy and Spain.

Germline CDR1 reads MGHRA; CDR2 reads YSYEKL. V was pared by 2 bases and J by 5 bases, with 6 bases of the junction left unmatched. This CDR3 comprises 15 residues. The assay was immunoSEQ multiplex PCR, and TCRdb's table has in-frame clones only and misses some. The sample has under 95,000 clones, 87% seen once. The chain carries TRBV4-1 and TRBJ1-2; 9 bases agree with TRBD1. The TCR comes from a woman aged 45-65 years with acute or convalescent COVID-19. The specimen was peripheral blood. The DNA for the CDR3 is TGCGCCAGCAGCCAACCCGGGACAGGGATGTATGGCTACACCTTC. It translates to CASSQPGTGMYGYTF.